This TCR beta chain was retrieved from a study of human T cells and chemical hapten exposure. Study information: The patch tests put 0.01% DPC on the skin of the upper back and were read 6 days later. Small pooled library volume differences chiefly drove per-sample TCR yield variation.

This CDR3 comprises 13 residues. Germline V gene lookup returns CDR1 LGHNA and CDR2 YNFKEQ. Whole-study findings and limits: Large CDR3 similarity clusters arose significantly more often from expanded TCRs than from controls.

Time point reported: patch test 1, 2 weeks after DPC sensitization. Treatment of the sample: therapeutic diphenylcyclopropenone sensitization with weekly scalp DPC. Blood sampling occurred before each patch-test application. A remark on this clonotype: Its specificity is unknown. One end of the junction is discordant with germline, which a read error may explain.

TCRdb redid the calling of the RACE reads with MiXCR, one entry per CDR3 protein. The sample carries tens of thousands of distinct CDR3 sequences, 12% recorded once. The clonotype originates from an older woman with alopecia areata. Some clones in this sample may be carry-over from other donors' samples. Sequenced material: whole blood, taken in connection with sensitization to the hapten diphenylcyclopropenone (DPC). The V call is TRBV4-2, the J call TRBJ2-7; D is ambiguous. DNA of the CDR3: TGTGCCAGCAGCCAAATTGGCTACTACGAGCAGTGCTTC. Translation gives CASSQIGYYEQCF.